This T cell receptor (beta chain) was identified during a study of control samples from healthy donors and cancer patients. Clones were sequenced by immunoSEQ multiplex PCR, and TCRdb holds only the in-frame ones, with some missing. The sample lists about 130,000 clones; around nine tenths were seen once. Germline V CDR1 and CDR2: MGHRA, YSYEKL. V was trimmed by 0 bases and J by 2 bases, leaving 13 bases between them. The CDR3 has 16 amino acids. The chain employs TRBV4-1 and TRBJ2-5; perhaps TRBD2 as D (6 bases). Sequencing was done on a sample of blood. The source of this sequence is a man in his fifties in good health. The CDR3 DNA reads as TGCGCCAGCAGCCAAGAGGGGCGGGGCTGGCAAGAGACCCAGTACTTC. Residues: CASSQEGRGWQETQYF.